This TCR beta chain was observed in a study of blood T cell repertoires in COVID-19 (dated by TCRdb to the early 2020s). The study in broad terms: The collaborator samples originated in the United States, Italy and Spain and spanned the acute and convalescent phases of COVID-19. The repertoires were made available in a free public database intended to serve as a resource for research on the immune response to SARS-CoV-2. Subjects who had been exposed to COVID-19, were actively infected with it, or had recovered from it provided the deeply sampled blood TCRbeta repertoires that made up the dataset. The samples were drawn from the first 160 participants of the ongoing ImmuneRACE study and from some 1,300 subjects provided by 6 global collaborators. Nearly every sample came with metadata listing a de-identified subject ID, COVID-19 status, age in years and sex. HLA class I and class II types, where available, came from metadata supplied by the sample provider rather than from assay-based typing. The material from the prospective study consisted of cDNA or gDNA derived from T cells, B-cell-depleted T cells, or PBMCs. Overall results and qualifications from the work: The quantity of clinical and demographic metadata differed by source and by participant and was supplied without curation.

The germline ends are 9 bases apart after V is trimmed by 2 bases and J by 1 base. From the germline V gene (reference sequence), CDR1 is MNHEY and CDR2 is SMNVEV. The CDR3 covers 14 residues, taking in both the cysteine and the phenylalanine. Just the 42-base CDR3 DNA is kept, in frame starting at base 1. Enrolling through a virtual design, the prospective study's participants ranged in age from roughly 18 to 90 years and lived across roughly 24 United States geographic areas. To assign participants to cohorts, the prospective study relied on clinical history that participants themselves reported in a screening survey and a study questionnaire. Recovered participants in ImmuneRACE Cohort 3 were defined by two consecutive negative NP/OP PCR tests, clearance by a healthcare professional, or resolution of symptoms. Mobile phlebotomists in the prospective study collected whole blood, serum and a nasopharyngeal or oropharyngeal swab from every participant. Participants in the prospective study had the option to provide additional blood draws and questionnaires over an approximately 2-month period. Prospective study blood samples were shipped either frozen or at room temperature before DNA extraction.

Notes on this clone: No antigen is known for it. The input lacks base qualities; no much larger clone sits a single base away.

TCRbeta CDR3 regions were amplified from genomic DNA by means of the immunoSEQ Assay, a bias-controlled multiplex PCR. In the source study's methods: Within the assay, amplification of reference gene primers was used to estimate how many nucleated cells each sample contained. To quantify the absolute abundance of each unique TCRbeta CDR3 rearrangement, sequence reads were collapsed and filtered. For each sample, productive Simpson clonality was calculated by taking the square root of Simpson's diversity index across productive rearrangements. Drawn from immuneACCESS, this table holds only the in-frame rearrangements with V and J called that TCRdb kept. Clones are partly lost; checked studies trace under half to an unresolved V gene and leave the rest unexplained. The V and J calls and clone size were taken over from that table, and D and trimming were inferred from the DNA. The sample data list around 370,000 clones, and around 89% of these were observed just once. Jointly, the top ten make up more than 1% of the sample.

This receptor chain uses TRBV27 and TRBJ2-7; the D segment cannot be called with confidence. The clonotype originates from a woman aged 18-29 years who had recovered from COVID-19. Sequenced sample: PBMCs or T cells enriched from blood (not recorded which). For the CDR3, the sequence is CASSLRETSYEQYF. The bases are TGTGCCAGCAGTTTACGCGAAACTTCCTACGAGCAGTACTTC.